This entry is about one T cell receptor (beta chain). Per the original methods: Nucleated cell number was recorded as an estimate derived from reference gene primer amplification. The data were produced by immunoSEQ multiplex PCR, yet TCRdb's version contains in-frame clones alone and is incomplete. Clonal size and the V and J genes are those of that table, whereas D and trimming came from the DNA. Of over 300,000 clones detected, 86% appear once; the ten largest clones hold about 9.4%. These data are taken from a study of blood T cell repertoires in COVID-19. Study summary: Sources were T cells, B-cell-depleted T cells, or PBMCs; the material itself was cDNA or gDNA.

CDR1 KGHSH and CDR2 LQKENI come from the germline V gene. CDR3 length equals 13 residues. Deletions cut 4 bases from V and 3 bases from J, with 6 bases between. Participants' own reports of clinical history determined their cohort assignment. For recovered donors of Cohort 3, there were two negative PCRs, clearance, or symptom resolution. V and J are TRBV18 and TRBJ1-4; the D is unclear. Material: PBMCs or T cells enriched from blood (not recorded which). The clonotype was recovered from a young woman who had recovered from COVID-19. The chain's CDR3 is CASSLSSNEKLFF. CDR3 in DNA: TGTGCCAGCTCACTGTCATCTAATGAAAAACTGTTTTTT. The full variable domain, rest sourced from reference TRBV18 and TRBJ1-4, is NAGVMQNPRHLVRRRGQEARLRCSPMKGHSHVYWYRQLPEEGLKFMVYLQKENIIDESGMPKERFSAEFPKEGPSILRIQQVVRGDSAAYFCASSLSSNEKLFFGSGTQLSVL.